The 10 T cell receptor beta chains reported below all come from one sample, sequenced in a study of cytomegalovirus exposure and HLA in healthy donors. PCR was performed using 60 Vbeta and 13 Jbeta primers. Some clones are missing from TCRdb's copy, which holds only in-frame ones; the method was immunoSEQ multiplex PCR. The profile covers around 210,000 clones, with roughly 77% appearing a single time and roughly 0.4% taken by the ten largest. Sequences were obtained from PBMCs. Receptors originate from a male donor in good health and CMV-seropositive.

The rearrangement joins TRBV11-1 to TRBJ1-1; a weak D match, TRBD1 (5 bases). The CDR3 extends over 15 amino acids. Germline CDR1 reads SGHAT; CDR2 reads FQDESV (reference sequence). V was pared by 2 bases and J by 0 bases, with 10 bases between. This CDR3 reads CASSLQGPVNTEAFF. The CDR3 DNA reads as TGTGCCAGCAGCTTACAGGGTCCTGTGAACACTGAAGCTTTCTTT.

This chain links TRBV6-4 with TRBJ1-5; 7 bases line up with TRBD1. CDR1 is MRHNA and CDR2 is SNTAGT in the germline V gene. J was trimmed by 4 bases and V by 11 bases; bases with no gene match: 14. This CDR3 region has 15 residues. CDR3 protein: CAAGGRAGGNQPQHF. The CDR3 nucleotides are TGTGCCGCCGGAGGGCGGGCAGGGGGGAATCAGCCCCAGCATTTT.

This sequence joins TRBV28 and TRBJ2-5; 10 bases are shared with TRBD1. The J call may be mistaken, given a closer DNA end match to TRBJ2-7. Germline CDR1 is MDHEN and CDR2 is SYDVKM. The CDR3 is 14 amino acids. Written as DNA, the CDR3 is TGTGCCAGCAGCCACGGACAGGGGGCCTACGAGCAGTACTTC. Translating gives CASSHGQGAYEQYF.

In its sample, this clone was seen a few times. Here the CDR3 DNA reads TGCGCCAGCAGCTTGGGAGGGCTTGCTAGCCAGGAGACCCAGTACTTC. It yields the protein CASSLGGLASQETQYF. V and J are TRBV5-1 and TRBJ2-5; possible D gene TRBD2, 5 bases. Trimming pared 0 bases from V and 5 bases from J, leaving 17 bases between. The germline gives CDR1 SGHRS, CDR2 YFSETQ. CDR3 length equals 16 residues.

The V and J genes are TRBV7-6 and TRBJ2-1, with D possibly matching TRBD1 (5 bases). Germline V gives CDR1 SGHVS, CDR2 FNYEAQ. Trimming took off 4 bases at V and 0 bases at J, with 10 bases between the two ends. The CDR3 length is 15 residues. CDR3 loop: CASSSRQSSYNEQFF. CDR3 DNA: TGTGCCAGCAGCTCGAGACAGAGCTCCTACAATGAGCAGTTCTTC.

V usage is TRBV6-5 and J usage is TRBJ1-1, with 9 bases matching TRBD1. This CDR3 region has 14 residues. The V gene end was trimmed by 5 bases and the J gene end by 6 bases; junction bases not matched to a gene: 7. Looked up from germline, CDR1 is MNHEY and CDR2 is SVGAGI. The CDR3 here is CASSRDDRGAEAFF. In nucleotides, the CDR3 is TGTGCCAGCAGTAGAGATGACAGGGGGGCTGAAGCTTTCTTT.

V is TRBV6-5 and J is TRBJ2-7; D unresolved. This CDR3 contains 13 residues. Trimming left V 2 bases short and J 3 bases short, with 8 bases between. Germline CDR1 is MNHEY and CDR2 is SVGAGI. The CDR3 region has the DNA TGTGCCAGCAGTTACGCCGCGTTCTACGAGCAGTACTTC. This translates into CASSYAAFYEQYF.

The chain links TRBV25-1 to TRBJ2-7; 9 positions match TRBD1. The J segment lost 2 bases and the V segment lost 9 bases, leaving 5 bases of the junction unmatched. The V gene's germline CDR1 is MGHDK and CDR2 SYGVNS. The CDR3 runs to 13 residues. The CDR3 nucleotides read TGTGCCAGTGGGACAGGGAGGACCTACGAGCAGTACTTC. Its protein is CASGTGRTYEQYF.

The rearrangement uses TRBV10-3 and TRBJ2-2; 12 positions agree with TRBD2. The CDR3 sequence is 17 residues long. Germline-derived CDR1 and CDR2 are ENHRY and SYGVKD. The junction had 5 bases not matched to a gene; V was cut back by 6 bases and J by 0 bases. The CDR3 loop is CAIRDPSGGANTGELFF. CDR3 sequence (DNA): TGTGCCATCAGAGACCCTAGCGGGGGGGCGAACACCGGGGAGCTGTTTTTT.

This clone has a single count. This chain connects TRBV5-1 to TRBJ2-7; D is unresolved. The CDR3 extends over 11 amino acids. Germline lookup yields CDR1 SGHRS and CDR2 YFSETQ. Deletions cut 4 bases from V and 6 bases from J, with 8 bases between. CDR3 region: CASSLRGEQYF. CDR3 coding DNA: TGCGCCAGCAGCCTCCGCGGCGAGCAGTACTTC.